The next 7 T cell receptor beta chains were all read from a single sample in a study of CD8+ T cells in alopecia areata. TCR sequencing used cDNA made by reverse transcription of extracted RNA. Produced via immunoSEQ multiplex PCR; TCRdb's table is partial and in-frame only. The data show fewer than 200,000 clones, with around three fifths seen just once and about 15% held by the top ten. Here the sequenced sample was CD4+ T cells sorted from blood, taken at week 0. The origin of the receptors is a human donor with alopecia areata.

This clone was counted many times. This chain uses TRBV25-1 with TRBJ2-3; the match to TRBD1 covers 8 bases. This CDR3 is 11 amino acids long. Germline-derived CDR1 and CDR2 are MGHDK and SYGVNS. The J segment lost 10 bases and the V segment lost 7 bases, leaving 4 bases of the junction unmatched. The CDR3 nucleotides read TGTGCCAGCACAAGGACAGGGCCGCAGTATTTT. This sequence encodes CASTRTGPQYF.

This chain joins TRBV6-1 and TRBJ1-1; no firm D call. CDR1 and CDR2 (germline): MNHNS, SASEGT. Trimming removed 8 bases from V and 0 bases from J, with 10 bases in between. The CDR3 spans 13 residues. This CDR3 reads CASLITVNTEAFF. Written as DNA, the CDR3 is TGTGCCAGCCTCATCACAGTGAACACTGAAGCTTTCTTT.

The CDR3 reads CASSSGRGQETQYF. CDR3 nucleotides: TGCGCCAGCAGCTCCGGACGGGGTCAAGAGACCCAGTACTTC. The chain has TRBV5-1 and TRBJ2-5, with D possibly TRBD2 on 5 matching bases. This CDR3 contains 14 residues. V dropped 3 bases and J dropped 2 bases, with 11 bases sitting between them. Germline V CDR1 and CDR2: SGHRS, YFSETQ.

This clone has just a few counts. The chain links TRBV30 to TRBJ2-1, with D perhaps given as TRBD1 or TRBD2 (5 bases each). The germline gives CDR1 GTSNPN, CDR2 SVGIG (reference sequence). The CDR3 is 16 amino acids. The V end was cut by 4 bases, the J end by 1 base, with 17 bases between. The DNA for the CDR3 is TGTGCCTGGACTTTCGATCATGGGGGTTCCTACAATGAGCAGTTCTTC. Translation gives CAWTFDHGGSYNEQFF.

The chain recombines TRBV27 with TRBJ1-6, with TRBD1 identical over 8 bases. Germline trimming cut 2 bases from V and 10 bases from J; bases unmatched to any gene: 13. The CDR3 contains 17 residues. The germline CDR1 and CDR2 sequences are MNHEY and SMNVEV (reference sequence). Written as DNA, the CDR3 is TGTGCCAGCAGTTTAACAGGCCCGGGGACAGGAGGCTCACCCCTCCACTTT. Its translation is CASSLTGPGTGGSPLHF.

V usage is TRBV19 and J usage is TRBJ1-2, with TRBD1 matching 8 bases. CDR1 is LNHDA, CDR2 SQIVND, per germline (reference sequence). This CDR3 region has 15 residues. The V and J ends lost 7 bases and 0 bases, in that order; junction bases with no gene match: 7. DNA for the CDR3: TGTGCCAGTACCGAAGACAGGGGATCTAACTATGGCTACACCTTC. The encoded protein is CASTEDRGSNYGYTF.

V gene TRBV29-1 combines with J gene TRBJ1-1; no firm D call. There are 13 residues in the CDR3. CDR1 and CDR2 from the germline V gene are SQVTM and ANQGSEA. Trimming shortened V by 4 bases and J by 0 bases, and 9 bases separated the two germline ends. DNA for the CDR3: TGCAGCGTTGCGACCCTGATGAACACTGAAGCTTTCTTT. Translated, it gives CSVATLMNTEAFF.